These 21 T cell receptor beta chains originate from one sample sequenced in a study of T cell changes during pregnancy in multiple sclerosis. The protocol was immunoSEQ multiplex PCR, while the TCRdb copy is restricted to in-frame clones and leaves out a portion. The sample holds tens of thousands of clones; around 89% are singletons and the top ten take more than 3%. Specimen: CD4+ T cells from peripheral blood mononuclear cells, collected in the first trimester of pregnancy. The receptors come from a female donor in good health, enrolled as a control in a pregnancy study.

The V gene is TRBV4-3, the J gene TRBJ2-3; 7 nucleotides match TRBD2. With 0 bases clipped from V and 1 base from J, the junction kept 7 bases outside the gene matches. This CDR3 is built from 17 residues. Looked up from germline, CDR1 is LGHNA and CDR2 is YSLEER. The CDR3: CASSQDTAGVGTDTQYF. The CDR3 region has the DNA TGCGCCAGCAGCCAAGATACGGCGGGAGTGGGCACAGATACGCAGTATTTT.

The table lists this clone with a count of one. This chain connects TRBV11-2 to TRBJ2-1; the match to TRBD2 covers 9 bases. Germline CDR1 and CDR2: SGHAT and FQNNGV. After removal of 5 bases from V and 4 bases from J, the junction contained 9 bases not matched to a gene. This CDR3 is 16 amino acids long. This chain's CDR3 is CASSRLSGGFYNEQFF. CDR3 nucleotides: TGTGCCAGCAGCCGCCTTAGCGGGGGTTTTTACAATGAGCAGTTCTTC.

The chain recombines TRBV7-6 with TRBJ2-5; D call uncertain. Germline V CDR1 and CDR2: SGHVS, FNYEAQ. The CDR3 is 16 amino acids. Trimming took off 4 bases at V and 2 bases at J, with 17 bases between the two ends. CDR3 protein: CASSSSGNLFQETQYF. In DNA form, the CDR3 reads TGTGCCAGCAGCTCCAGTGGCAACCTTTTTCAAGAGACCCAGTACTTC.

To note about this clone: One end of the junction fails to match germline, which may point to a read error. The gene calls are TRBV7-7 and TRBJ1-1; D possibly corresponds to TRBD1 (5 bases). The CDR3 totals 13 residues. The germline V gene encodes CDR1 SSHAT and CDR2 FNYEAQ (reference sequence). CDR3 bases: TGTGCTAGCAGCTTACAGGTTAACACTGAAGCTTTCTTT. Protein sequence: CASSLQVNTEAFF.

V is TRBV6-4 and J is TRBJ2-1; the D gene is possibly TRBD1 (5 bases). V was clipped by 5 bases and J by 8 bases, with 13 bases between them. The germline V gene encodes CDR1 MRHNA and CDR2 SNTAGT. The CDR3 spans 13 residues. The CDR3 bases are TGTGCCAGCAGTCACACAGAAGGGGATGAGCAGTTCTTC. Its translation is CASSHTEGDEQFF.

The gene calls are TRBV28 and TRBJ1-6; possible D gene TRBD1, 6 bases. The CDR3 covers 15 residues. CDR1 and CDR2 (germline): MDHEN, SYDVKM. V was trimmed by 5 bases and J by 7 bases, leaving 15 bases between them. The CDR3 nucleotides read TGTGCCAGCAGTACAGGGTCCCCTTCCAATTCACCCCTCCACTTT. As protein: CASSTGSPSNSPLHF.

This chain connects TRBV5-1 to TRBJ2-1, with TRBD2 identical over 7 bases. The CDR3 consists of 15 residues. V lost 3 bases, J lost 0 bases, and 3 bases stayed unmatched. CDR1 SGHRS and CDR2 YFSETQ come from the germline V gene. The CDR3 DNA is TGCGCCAGCAGCTATAGCGGGTCCTCCTACAATGAGCAGTTCTTC. This codes for CASSYSGSSYNEQFF.

This clone has a single count. The chain couples TRBV28 to TRBJ1-5, with D perhaps matching TRBD1 (6 bases). CDR3 length: 15 amino acids. The V gene's germline CDR1 is MDHEN and CDR2 SYDVKM. The V end lost 7 bases, the J end lost 7 bases, and 20 bases lay between the germline ends. The CDR3 spells CASTLGGARGQPQHF. The CDR3 coding sequence is TGTGCCAGCACCCTAGGGGGGGCGCGAGGGCAGCCCCAGCATTTT.

The J gene is TRBJ1-1, the V gene TRBV28; D is ambiguous. V was pared by 6 bases and J by 0 bases, with 11 bases between. The CDR3 is 14 residues long. The germline V gene has CDR1 MDHEN and CDR2 SYDVKM. CDR3 in amino acids: CASSPGRMNTEAFF. The CDR3 coding sequence is TGTGCCAGCAGCCCCGGGAGGATGAACACTGAAGCTTTCTTT.

This rearrangement joins TRBV9 to TRBJ2-3; D perhaps matches TRBD2 (5 bases). The CDR3 runs 14 residues. Germline CDR1 is SGDLS and CDR2 is YYNGEE. V was shortened by 0 bases and J by 5 bases, with 10 bases between the two germline ends. The CDR3 here is CASSVGLAGDTQYF. In DNA, the CDR3 is TGTGCCAGCAGCGTAGGTCTAGCCGGAGATACGCAGTATTTT. The whole variable domain, remainder taken from reference TRBV9 and TRBJ2-3, is DSGVTQTPKHLITATGQRVTLRCSPRSGDLSVYWYQQSLDQGLQFLIQYYNGEERAKGNILERFSAQQFPDLHSELNLSSLELGDSALYFCASSVGLAGDTQYFGPGTRLTVL.

This chain links TRBV30 with TRBJ1-2; 7 bases are a match to TRBD1. CDR3 length: 15 amino acids. Unmatched junction bases numbered 8, after V lost 3 bases and J lost 1 base. CDR1 and CDR2 (germline): GTSNPN, SVGIG (reference sequence). CDR3 residues: CAWRDDRALNYGYTF. The CDR3 DNA is TGTGCCTGGAGAGACGACAGGGCGCTTAACTATGGCTACACCTTC.

CDR3 loop: CATSRFSGGTDTQYF. The CDR3, as DNA: TGTGCCACCAGCAGATTTTCAGGGGGCACAGATACGCAGTATTTT. The V call is TRBV15, the J call TRBJ2-3; tentatively, D is TRBD1 (6 bases). Germline assignment: CDR1 LNHNV and CDR2 YYDKDF (reference sequence). CDR3 size: 15 residues. With 2 bases removed from V and 1 base from J, the gap between germline ends came to 10 bases.

The chain employs TRBV11-3 and TRBJ2-1, with 9 bases aligning to TRBD2. Germline loops: CDR1 SGHNT, CDR2 YENEEA. With 2 bases clipped from V and 7 bases from J, the junction kept 9 bases outside the gene matches. The CDR3 has 16 residues. The CDR3 nucleotides read TGTGCCAGCAGCTTAACGGGGCTAGCGGGGTCTAATGAGCAGTTCTTC. It codes for CASSLTGLAGSNEQFF.

The chain combines TRBV7-6 with TRBJ2-5, with D possibly matching TRBD1 (6 bases). The CDR3 contains 16 residues. The V gene lost 1 base and the J gene lost 0 bases, with 12 bases spanning the gap. CDR1 is SGHVS and CDR2 is FNYEAQ in the germline V gene. This CDR3 is CASSLGQASYQETQYF. The CDR3 DNA reads as TGTGCCAGCAGCTTAGGACAGGCTTCGTACCAAGAGACCCAGTACTTC.

The J gene is TRBJ2-1, the V gene TRBV7-9, with D possibly matching TRBD2 (5 bases). Germline V gene sequence: CDR1 SEHNR, CDR2 FQNEAQ (reference sequence). V was clipped by 5 bases and J by 4 bases, with 12 bases between them. This CDR3 is built from 14 residues. CDR3 protein: CASSPTGVYNEQFF. DNA of the CDR3: TGTGCCAGCAGCCCTACCGGGGTTTACAATGAGCAGTTCTTC.

The chain employs TRBV27 and TRBJ1-6; 10 bases agree with TRBD1. The CDR3 sequence is 15 residues long. Germline V gene sequence: CDR1 MNHEY, CDR2 SMNVEV (reference sequence). Trimming cost V 6 bases and J 8 bases; bases outside gene matches: 7. CDR3 DNA: TGTGCCAGCAGGCCCGGGACAGGGGCACATTCACCCCTCCACTTT. It specifies CASRPGTGAHSPLHF.

The chain uses TRBV28 and TRBJ1-4; the match to TRBD1 covers 11 bases. This CDR3 comprises 16 residues. Trimming at V came to 3 bases and at J to 6 bases, leaving 6 bases not matched to a gene. The germline V gene has CDR1 MDHEN and CDR2 SYDVKM. CDR3 amino acids: CASSFHRDRGDEKLFF. CDR3 DNA sequence: TGTGCCAGCAGTTTCCACCGGGACAGGGGGGATGAAAAACTGTTTTTT.

This chain uses TRBV6-5 with TRBJ2-5; possibly TRBD1 for D (5 bases). CDR1 and CDR2 (germline): MNHEY, SVGAGI. V was cut by 6 bases and J by 1 base, with 12 bases left in between. CDR3 length equals 14 residues. CDR3 protein: CASSAQGSQETQYF. The CDR3 coding sequence is TGTGCCAGCAGCGCGCAGGGATCCCAAGAGACCCAGTACTTC.

CDR3 in amino acids: CASSFDGRVETLHF. The CDR3 bases are TGTGCCAGCAGCTTCGACGGCCGGGTTGAAACTCTCCACTTT. The V and J genes are TRBV5-5 and TRBJ1-6; D unresolved. The CDR3 totals 14 residues. The germline V gene encodes CDR1 SGHKS and CDR2 YYEKEE (reference sequence). The ends were cut back, 2 bases at V and 16 bases at J, with 19 bases in the middle. The full variable domain, its missing parts supplied by reference TRBV5-5 and TRBJ1-6, is DAGVTQSPTHLIKTRGQQVTLRCSPISGHKSVSWYQQVLGQGPQFIFQYYEKEERGRGNFPDRFSARQFPNYSSELNVNALLLGDSALYLCASSFDGRVETLHFGNGTRLTVT.

This sequence joins TRBV27 and TRBJ1-3; 7 nucleotides align to TRBD1. The ends lost 6 bases at V and 0 bases at J; junction bases unmatched: 8. The CDR3 loop spans 16 amino acids. Per the germline V gene, CDR1 is MNHEY and CDR2 is SMNVEV (reference sequence). CDR3 protein: CASRPGQTLSGNTIYF. Here the CDR3 DNA reads TGTGCCAGCAGACCGGGACAGACCCTCTCTGGAAACACCATATATTTT.

The V call is TRBV19, the J call TRBJ2-1, with D uncertain. V shed 7 bases and J shed 6 bases, with 13 bases lying between them. This CDR3 is 13 amino acids long. Germline-derived CDR1 and CDR2 are LNHDA and SQIVND (reference sequence). As DNA, the CDR3 is TGTGCCAGTACCCCGAGTTCCCGCAATGAGCAGTTCTTC. Translating it yields CASTPSSRNEQFF.